Reported below is one TCR beta chain. The data originate from a study of blood T cell repertoires in COVID-19. Study context: Samples of COVID-19 (acute and convalescent) were obtained from the United States, Italy and Spain.

Original processing methods: Nucleated cell number was recorded as an estimate derived from reference gene primer amplification. The data were produced by immunoSEQ multiplex PCR, yet TCRdb's version contains in-frame clones alone and is incomplete. V and J calls and clone size come straight from that table; D and trimming were deduced from the DNA. The data contain under 130,000 clones, approximately 90% of them singletons. Losses at the gene ends were 6 bases for V and 3 bases for J; bases not matched to a gene: 7. The CDR3 runs to 14 residues. Germline-derived CDR1 and CDR2 are KGHSH and LQKENI. This TCR derives from a man aged 50-59 years in a cohort sampled during active COVID-19. The chain carries TRBV18 and TRBJ1-1; TRBD1 matches at 7 bases. The sample consisted of peripheral blood. The CDR3, as DNA: TGTGCCAGCTCTCCAAAAACAGGGGACACTGAAGCTTTCTTT. Its protein is CASSPKTGDTEAFF.